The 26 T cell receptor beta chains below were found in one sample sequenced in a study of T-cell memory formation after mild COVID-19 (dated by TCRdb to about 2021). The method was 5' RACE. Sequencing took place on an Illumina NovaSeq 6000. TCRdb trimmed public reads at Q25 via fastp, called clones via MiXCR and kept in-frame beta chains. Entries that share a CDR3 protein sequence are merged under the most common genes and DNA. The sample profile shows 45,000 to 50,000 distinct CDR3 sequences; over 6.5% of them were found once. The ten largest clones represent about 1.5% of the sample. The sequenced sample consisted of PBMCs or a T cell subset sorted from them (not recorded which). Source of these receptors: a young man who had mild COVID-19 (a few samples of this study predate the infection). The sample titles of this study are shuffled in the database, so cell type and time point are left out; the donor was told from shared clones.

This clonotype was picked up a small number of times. The chain's CDR3 is CASSPDRSSYNEQFF. The CDR3, as DNA: TGTGCCAGCAGCCCCGACAGGAGCTCCTACAATGAGCAGTTCTTC. The chain couples TRBV12-3 or TRBV12-4 to TRBJ2-1; the D gene is possibly TRBD1 (6 bases). Trimming removed 6 bases at V and 0 bases at J, with 12 bases between. This CDR3 spans 15 amino acids.

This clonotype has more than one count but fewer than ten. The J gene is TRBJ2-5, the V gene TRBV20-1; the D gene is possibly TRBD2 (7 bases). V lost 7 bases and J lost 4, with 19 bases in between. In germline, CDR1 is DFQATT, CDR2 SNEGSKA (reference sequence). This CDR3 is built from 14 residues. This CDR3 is CSVREGVVRETQYF. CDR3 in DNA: TGCAGTGTTAGGGAGGGGGTTGTGAGAGAGACCCAGTACTTC.

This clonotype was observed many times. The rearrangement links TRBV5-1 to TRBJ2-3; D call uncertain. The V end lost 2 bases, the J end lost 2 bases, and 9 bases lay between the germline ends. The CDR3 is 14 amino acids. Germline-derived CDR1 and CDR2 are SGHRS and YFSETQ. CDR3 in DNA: TGCGCCAGCAGCTTTCTTGGACCCACAGATACGCAGTATTTT. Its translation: CASSFLGPTDTQYF.

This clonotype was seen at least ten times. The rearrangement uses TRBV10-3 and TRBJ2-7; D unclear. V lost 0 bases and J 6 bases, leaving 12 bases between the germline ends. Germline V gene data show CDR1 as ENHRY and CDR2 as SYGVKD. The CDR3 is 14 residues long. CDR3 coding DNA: TGTGCCATCAGTGAGTCGTCGAAAGGTCGCGAGCAGTACGTC. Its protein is CAISESSKGREQYV.

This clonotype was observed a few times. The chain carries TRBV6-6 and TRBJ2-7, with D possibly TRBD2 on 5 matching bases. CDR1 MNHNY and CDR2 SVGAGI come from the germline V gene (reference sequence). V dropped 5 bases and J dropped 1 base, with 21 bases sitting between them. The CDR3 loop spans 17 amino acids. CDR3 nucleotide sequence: TGTGCCAGCAGTAGTCACGCCGGACTTACCTCTTCCTACGAGCAGTACTTC. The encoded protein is CASSSHAGLTSSYEQYF.

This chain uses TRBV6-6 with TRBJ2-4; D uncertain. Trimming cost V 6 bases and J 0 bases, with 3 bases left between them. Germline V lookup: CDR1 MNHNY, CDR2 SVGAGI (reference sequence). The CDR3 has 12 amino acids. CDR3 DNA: TGTGCCAGCAGCCTAGCCAAAAACATTCAGTACTTC. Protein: CASSLAKNIQYF.

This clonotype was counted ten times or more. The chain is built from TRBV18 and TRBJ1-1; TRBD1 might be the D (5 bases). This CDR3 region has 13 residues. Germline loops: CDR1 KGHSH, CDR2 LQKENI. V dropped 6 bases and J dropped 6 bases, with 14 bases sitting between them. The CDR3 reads CASSPYFRAEAFF. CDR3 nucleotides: TGTGCCAGCTCCCCTTATTTCAGGGCTGAAGCTTTCTTT.

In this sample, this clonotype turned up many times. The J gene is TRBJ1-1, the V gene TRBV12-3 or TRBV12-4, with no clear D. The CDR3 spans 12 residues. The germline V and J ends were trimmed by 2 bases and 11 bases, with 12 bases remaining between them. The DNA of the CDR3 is TGTGCCAGCAGTTTAAGGGAGGGTTCGGCTTTCTTT. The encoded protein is CASSLREGSAFF.

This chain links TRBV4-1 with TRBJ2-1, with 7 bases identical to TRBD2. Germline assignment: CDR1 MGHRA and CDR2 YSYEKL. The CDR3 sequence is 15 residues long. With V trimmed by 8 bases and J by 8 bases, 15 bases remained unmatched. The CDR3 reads CASRPVLAAIHEQFF. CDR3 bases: TGCGCCAGCCGCCCGGTCCTAGCGGCAATTCATGAGCAGTTCTTC.

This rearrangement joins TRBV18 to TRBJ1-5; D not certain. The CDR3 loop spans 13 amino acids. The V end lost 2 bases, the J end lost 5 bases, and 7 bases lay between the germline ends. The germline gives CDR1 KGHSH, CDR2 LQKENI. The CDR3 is CASSPGLYQPQHF. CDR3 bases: TGTGCCAGCTCACCAGGCCTTTATCAGCCCCAGCATTTT.

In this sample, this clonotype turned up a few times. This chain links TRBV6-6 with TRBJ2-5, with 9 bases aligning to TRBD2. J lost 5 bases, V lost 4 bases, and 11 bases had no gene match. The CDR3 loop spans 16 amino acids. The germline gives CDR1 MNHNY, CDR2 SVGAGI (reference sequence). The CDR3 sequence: CASSSERGDSGETQYF. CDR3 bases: TGTGCCAGCAGTTCCGAGCGGGGGGATTCTGGCGAGACCCAGTACTTC.

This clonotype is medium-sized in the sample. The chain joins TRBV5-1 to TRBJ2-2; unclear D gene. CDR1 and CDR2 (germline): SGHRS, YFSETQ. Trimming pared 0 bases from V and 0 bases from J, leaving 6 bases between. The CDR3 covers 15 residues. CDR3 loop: CASSLGVTNTGELFF. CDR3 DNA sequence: TGCGCCAGCAGCTTGGGGGTCACGAACACCGGGGAGCTGTTTTTT.

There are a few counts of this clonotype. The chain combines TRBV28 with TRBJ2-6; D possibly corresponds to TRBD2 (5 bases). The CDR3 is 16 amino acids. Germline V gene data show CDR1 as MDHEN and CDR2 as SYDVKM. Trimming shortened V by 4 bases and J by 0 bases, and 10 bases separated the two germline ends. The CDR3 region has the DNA TGTGCCAGCAGTTCAGGACTGAACTCTGGGGCCAACGTCCTGACTTTC. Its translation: CASSSGLNSGANVLTF.

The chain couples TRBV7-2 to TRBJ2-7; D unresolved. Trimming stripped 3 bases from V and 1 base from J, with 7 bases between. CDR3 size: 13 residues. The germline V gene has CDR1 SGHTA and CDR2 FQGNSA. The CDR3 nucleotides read TGTGCCAGCAGCTTTTCTGAGTCCTACGAGCAGTACTTC. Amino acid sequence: CASSFSESYEQYF.

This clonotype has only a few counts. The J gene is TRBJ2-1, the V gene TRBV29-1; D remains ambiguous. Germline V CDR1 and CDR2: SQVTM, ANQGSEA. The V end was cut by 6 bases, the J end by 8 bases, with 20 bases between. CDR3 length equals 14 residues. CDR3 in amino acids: CSVRPGPYNYEQFF. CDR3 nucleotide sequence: TGCAGCGTCCGCCCCGGACCGTACAACTATGAGCAGTTCTTC.

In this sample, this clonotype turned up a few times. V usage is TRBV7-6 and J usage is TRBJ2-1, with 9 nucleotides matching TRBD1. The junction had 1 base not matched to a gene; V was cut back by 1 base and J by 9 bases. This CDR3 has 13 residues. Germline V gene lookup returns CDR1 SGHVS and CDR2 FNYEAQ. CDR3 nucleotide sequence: TGTGCCAGCAGCTTAGACAGGGGGCCTGAGCAGTTCTTC. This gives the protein CASSLDRGPEQFF. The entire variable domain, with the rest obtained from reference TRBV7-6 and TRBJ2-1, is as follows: GAGVSQSPRYKVTKRGQDVALRCDPISGHVSLYWYRQALGQGPEFLTYFNYEAQQDKSGLPNDRFSAERPEGSISTLTIQRTEQRDSAMYRCASSLDRGPEQFFGPGTRLTVL.

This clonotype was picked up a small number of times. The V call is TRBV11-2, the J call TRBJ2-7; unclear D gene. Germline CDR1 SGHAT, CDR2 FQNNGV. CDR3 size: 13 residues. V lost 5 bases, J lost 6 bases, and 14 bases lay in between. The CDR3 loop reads CASSPSLSGEQYV. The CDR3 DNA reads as TGTGCCAGCAGCCCTTCTCTTTCCGGCGAGCAGTACGTC.

The CDR3 reads CASSRRASGELFF. The CDR3 DNA sequence: TGTGCCAGCAGTCGCCGGGCTTCCGGGGAGCTGTTTTTT. This chain joins TRBV28 and TRBJ2-2, with D uncertain. Looked up from germline, CDR1 is MDHEN and CDR2 is SYDVKM. The CDR3 has 13 residues. The germline V and J ends were trimmed by 5 bases and 6 bases, with 10 bases remaining between them.

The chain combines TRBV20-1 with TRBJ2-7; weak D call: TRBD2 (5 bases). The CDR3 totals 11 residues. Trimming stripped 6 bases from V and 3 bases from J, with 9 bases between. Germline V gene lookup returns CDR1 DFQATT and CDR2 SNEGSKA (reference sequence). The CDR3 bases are TGCAGTGCGGCCGCGGGCTACGAGCAGTACTTC. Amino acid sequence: CSAAAGYEQYF.

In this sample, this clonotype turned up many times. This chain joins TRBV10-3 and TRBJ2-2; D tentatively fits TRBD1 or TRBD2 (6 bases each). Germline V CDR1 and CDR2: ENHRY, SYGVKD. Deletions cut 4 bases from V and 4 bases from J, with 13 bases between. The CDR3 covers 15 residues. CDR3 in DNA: TGTGCCATCAGTGTGGGGGGCACCTCCACCGGGGAGCTGTTTTTT. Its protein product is CAISVGGTSTGELFF.

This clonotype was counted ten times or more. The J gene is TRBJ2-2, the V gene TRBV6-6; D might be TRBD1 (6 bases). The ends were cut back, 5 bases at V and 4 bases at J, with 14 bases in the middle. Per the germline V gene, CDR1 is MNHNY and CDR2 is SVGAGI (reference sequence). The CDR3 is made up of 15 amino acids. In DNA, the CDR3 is TGTGCCAGCAGTCCGCAGGGGTTGTCCACCGGGGAGCTGTTTTTT. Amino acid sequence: CASSPQGLSTGELFF.

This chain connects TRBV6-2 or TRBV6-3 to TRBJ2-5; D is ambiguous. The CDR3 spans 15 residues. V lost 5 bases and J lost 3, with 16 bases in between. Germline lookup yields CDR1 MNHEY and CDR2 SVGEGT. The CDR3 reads CASSGGSPTEETQYF. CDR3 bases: TGTGCCAGCAGTGGCGGCAGCCCCACTGAAGAGACCCAGTACTTC.

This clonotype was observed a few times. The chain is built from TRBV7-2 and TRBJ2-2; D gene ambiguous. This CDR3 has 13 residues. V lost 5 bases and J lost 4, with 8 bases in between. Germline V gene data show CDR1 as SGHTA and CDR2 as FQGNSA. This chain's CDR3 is CASSQSPTGELFF. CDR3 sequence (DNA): TGTGCCAGCAGCCAGAGCCCCACCGGGGAGCTGTTTTTT.

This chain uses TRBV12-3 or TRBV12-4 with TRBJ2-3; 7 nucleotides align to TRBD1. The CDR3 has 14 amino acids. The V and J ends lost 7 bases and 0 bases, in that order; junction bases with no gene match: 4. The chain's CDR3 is CASTSTGSTDTQYF. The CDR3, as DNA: TGTGCCAGCACCTCGACAGGGAGCACAGATACGCAGTATTTT.

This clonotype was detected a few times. The CDR3 loop is CASSLRTDGPGNTIYF. CDR3 sequence (DNA): TGTGCCAGCAGTCTACGGACAGATGGGCCTGGAAACACCATATATTTT. This sequence joins TRBV12-3 or TRBV12-4 and TRBJ1-3; D may be TRBD1 (6 bases). The CDR3 runs to 16 residues. V was pared by 5 bases and J by 2 bases, with 16 bases between.

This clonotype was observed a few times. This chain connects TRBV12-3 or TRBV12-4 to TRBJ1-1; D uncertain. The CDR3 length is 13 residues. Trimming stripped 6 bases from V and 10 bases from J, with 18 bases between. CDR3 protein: CASSQAEGPRAFF. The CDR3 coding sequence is TGTGCCAGCAGCCAAGCGGAGGGCCCGCGAGCTTTCTTT.